This entry features one TCR beta chain sequence. The data were taken from a study of Ad26.COV2.S vaccination and SARS-CoV-2 variants. TCRdb's copy holds only in-frame clones and misses some; the assay was immunoSEQ multiplex PCR. Found here are roughly 380,000 clones, more than 75% of them singletons; the top ten hold roughly 3.2%. Germline CDR1 and CDR2: SGHDT and YYEEEE. Trimming stripped 2 bases from V and 6 bases from J, with 11 bases between. The CDR3 is 13 residues long. The treatment denotes: 19 received Ad26.COV2.S at low or high dose, single or two shots; 5 received placebo; per-sample allocation not given. Collection of the samples took place on day 63 after the first injection of vaccine or placebo.

The chain has TRBV5-6 and TRBJ1-2, with D maybe TRBD1 (5 bases). Sample: peripheral blood, taken in a trial of Ad26.COV2.S vaccine versus placebo. The TCR sequence derives from a person aged 18 to 59 who received the Ad26.COV2.S COVID-19 vaccine or a placebo. The CDR3 region is CASSFGAENGYTF. The CDR3 bases are TGTGCCAGCAGCTTCGGGGCTGAGAATGGCTACACCTTC.